The T cell receptor beta chain under discussion was sequenced for a study of T cells in Graves' hyperthyroidism and ophthalmopathy (dated by TCRdb to between 2018 and 2021). As for the study more broadly: Peripheral blood was sampled at the time of initial diagnosis, prior to any treatment. A discovery cohort of around 98 patients, roughly 43 with Graves' ophthalmopathy and fewer than 65 with stable Graves' hyperthyroidism, was used to find distinguishing TCR V-J signatures. An independent validation cohort of around 19 hyperthyroidism patients and approximately 15 patients who later progressed to ophthalmopathy tested prospective prediction of ophthalmopathy. The roughly 100 discovery patients were randomly split 7:3 into training and test sets. In about 6 Graves' hyperthyroidism patients, the study also compared T-cell repertoires from thyroid tissue with T-cell repertoires from blood. Following sampling, methimazole starting at 30 mg daily was given to hyperthyroidism patients, and high-dose intravenous methylprednisolone was given to ophthalmopathy patients. The paper describes TCR Vbeta CDR3 sequencing of about 140 peripheral blood samples, made up of 43 ophthalmopathy patients, roughly 72 hyperthyroidism patients and some 17 progressor patients. Study-wide conclusions, independent of this receptor: Sample size was not statistically predetermined, and blinding of investigators to group allocation was not performed. A 13 V-J signature model separated ophthalmopathy from stable hyperthyroidism, with roughly 88% sensitivity and roughly 81% specificity in cross-validation and 80%/75% in testing. Blood samples also contained most of the expanded thyroid clonotypes (frequency above 0.001), which suggests that blood repertoires may reflect thyroid immune responses. In validation, the model predicted progression to ophthalmopathy a median of about 6 months before onset, with about 71% sensitivity and 72.22% specificity.

Ophthalmopathy patients had moderately to severely active disease, Clinical Activity Score of at least 3, NOSPECS grade of at least 4, and duration under 3 months. The study excluded patients with uncontrolled infections, other autoimmune diseases, pregnancy or lactation. Clinical symptoms, serum thyroxine and TRAb, thyroid ultrasound, and orbital computed tomography formed the basis for the diagnoses. PBMCs were separated from around 9.1 ml of fresh peripheral blood using Ficoll-Paque density gradient centrifugation. Trizol reagent was used to extract total RNA, and RNA quality was then checked on an Agilent 2100 Bioanalyzer. TCR beta CDR3 regions were amplified from RNA transcripts. The TCR CDR3 was subjected to a first round of RT-PCR using the HTBI primer set and the Qiagen OneStep RT-PCR kit. Libraries were constructed in a second round of multiplex PCR, after which size selection and purification were performed. The libraries were sequenced on an Illumina HiSeq2000 using paired-end 100 bp reads. The authors' pipeline ran thus. Raw data were processed with SOAPnuke, discarding reads with adapters, uncalled bases, mean Phred below 15, or no exact constant-primer or identifier match. High-quality paired reads were merged using COPE v1.2.5, and each unique nucleotide sequence was defined as a clonotype. MiTCR v1.1 was used to align the clonotypes against IMGT TRBV, TRBD and TRBJ reference segments. Only V-J combinations with frequency above 0.0001, covering 99% to 99.2% of repertoires, were analysed. The TCS score was defined as F50 (clonal expansion) divided by E x V (chaos), with BLOSUM62-based TCRdist calculated between CDR3 peptides within each V-J. Welch's t-statistics and random forest reduced some 510 V-J features to roughly 13, which were used in a naive Bayes classifier (R e1071). TCRdb reprocessed the public reads (quality trimming at Q25 with fastp, clone calling with MiXCR) and kept in-frame beta chains. Each CDR3 protein appears once, grouped with its most common genes and DNA. The V and J calls here are based on TCRdb, not the publication. For this sample there are about 640,000 distinct CDR3 sequences; less than 25% appear just once. The top ten hold over 30% of the sample.

Trimming leaves V shorter by 2 bases and J shorter by 3 bases, with the junction holding 5 bases beyond the gene matches. Reading the germline V gene gives CDR1 SGHTA and CDR2 FQGNSA. Measured from the cysteine to the phenylalanine, the CDR3 is 15 residues long. Only the CDR3 region is kept as DNA, spanning 45 bases read in frame from base 1. On this clonotype: Its antigen is currently not known. One base away there is no much larger clone; base qualities are not given.

The clonotype comes from a man younger than 40 with Graves' ophthalmopathy. The V and J genes are TRBV7-2 and TRBJ2-7; a stretch of 9 junction bases matches TRBD1. The sequencing sample was made of blood. The CDR3 has the sequence CASSLIETGGYEQYF. The bases read TGTGCCAGCAGCTTAATCGAGACAGGGGGCTACGAGCAGTACTTC.